The clone carrying this T cell receptor beta chain has more than one count but fewer than ten. This entry is derived from a study of blood T cell repertoires in COVID-19. Sequencing was performed with immunoSEQ multiplex PCR; in TCRdb, only in-frame clones are kept and a portion is missing. The repertoire includes 150,000 to 200,000 clones, 70% to 85% of them detected once, and about 7.7% sits in the top ten. CDR3 size: 17 residues. This chain joins TRBV12-2 and TRBJ2-5; whether TRBD1, the table's D call, matches the DNA was not checked. TRBV12-2 is designated a pseudogene. This receptor was taken from a woman between 40 and 50 years old with COVID-19, enrolled during active disease. Source material: peripheral blood. CDR3 bases: TGTGCAAGTCGCTTAGCGACTTTGACAGGGGTTGGGGAGACCCAGTACTTC. As protein: CASRLATLTGVGETQYF.